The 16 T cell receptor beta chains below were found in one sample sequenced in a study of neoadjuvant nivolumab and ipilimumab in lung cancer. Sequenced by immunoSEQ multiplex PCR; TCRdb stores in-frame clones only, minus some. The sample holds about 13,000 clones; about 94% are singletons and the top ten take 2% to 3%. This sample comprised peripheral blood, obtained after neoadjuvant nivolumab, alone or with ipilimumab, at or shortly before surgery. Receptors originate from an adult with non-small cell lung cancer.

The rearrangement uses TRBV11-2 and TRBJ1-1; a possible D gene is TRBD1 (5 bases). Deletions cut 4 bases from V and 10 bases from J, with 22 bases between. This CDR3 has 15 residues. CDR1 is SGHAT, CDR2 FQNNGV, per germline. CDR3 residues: CASSSRDWGIQVAFF. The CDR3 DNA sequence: TGTGCCAGCAGCTCCCGGGACTGGGGGATTCAGGTAGCTTTCTTT.

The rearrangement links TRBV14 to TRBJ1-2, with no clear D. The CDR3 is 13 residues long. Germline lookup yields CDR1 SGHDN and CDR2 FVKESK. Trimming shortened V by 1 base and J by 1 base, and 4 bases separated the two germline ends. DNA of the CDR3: TGTGCCAGCAGCCAAGTTATTAACTATGGCTACACCTTC. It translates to CASSQVINYGYTF. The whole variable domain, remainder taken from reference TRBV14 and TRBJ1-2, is EAGVTQFPSHSVIEKGQTVTLRCDPISGHDNLYWYRRVMGKEIKFLLHFVKESKQDESGMPNNRFLAERTGGTYSTLKVQPAELEDSGVYFCASSQVINYGYTFGSGTRLTVV.

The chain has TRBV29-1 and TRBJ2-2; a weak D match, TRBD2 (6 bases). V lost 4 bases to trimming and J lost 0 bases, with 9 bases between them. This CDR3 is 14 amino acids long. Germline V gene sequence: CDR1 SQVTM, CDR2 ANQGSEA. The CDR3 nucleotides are TGCAGCGTTGGGGACTCCTCGAACACCGGGGAGCTGTTTTTT. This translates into CSVGDSSNTGELFF.

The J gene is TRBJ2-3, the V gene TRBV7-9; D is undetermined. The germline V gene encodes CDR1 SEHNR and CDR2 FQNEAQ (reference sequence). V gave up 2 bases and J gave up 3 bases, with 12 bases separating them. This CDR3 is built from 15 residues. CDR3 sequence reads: CASSLKARITDTQYF. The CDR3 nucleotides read TGTGCCAGCAGCTTAAAAGCCAGGATAACAGATACGCAGTATTTT.

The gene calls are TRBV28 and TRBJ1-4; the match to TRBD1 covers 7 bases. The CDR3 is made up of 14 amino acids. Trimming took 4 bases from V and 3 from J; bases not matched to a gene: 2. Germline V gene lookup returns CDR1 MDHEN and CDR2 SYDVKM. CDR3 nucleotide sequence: TGTGCCAGCAGTTCGGGACAGCCTAATGAAAAACTGTTTTTT. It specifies CASSSGQPNEKLFF. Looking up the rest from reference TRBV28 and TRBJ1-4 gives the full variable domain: DVKVTQSSRYLVKRTGEKVFLECVQDMDHENMFWYRQDPGLGLRLIYFSYDVKMKEKGDIPEGYSVSREKKERFSLILESASTNQTSMYLCASSSGQPNEKLFFGSGTQLSVL.

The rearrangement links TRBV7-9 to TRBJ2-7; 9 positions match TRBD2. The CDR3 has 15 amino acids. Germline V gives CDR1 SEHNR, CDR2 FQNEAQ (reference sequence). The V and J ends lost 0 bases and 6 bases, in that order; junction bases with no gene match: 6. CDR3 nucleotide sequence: TGTGCCAGCAGCTTAGCTAGCGGGAGAGAGTCCGAGCAGTACTTC. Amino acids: CASSLASGRESEQYF.

CDR3 DNA sequence: TGTGCCAGCAGCTCGCGGGCGGGCTCCTACGAGCAGTACTTC. Encoded protein: CASSSRAGSYEQYF. The chain employs TRBV6-4 and TRBJ2-7, with D perhaps matching TRBD2 (5 bases). The CDR3 sequence is 14 residues long. Trimming shortened V by 6 bases and J by 0 bases, and 12 bases separated the two germline ends. The germline gives CDR1 MRHNA, CDR2 SNTAGT.

The CDR3 nucleotides are TGTGCCAGCAGCGAGTACAGGGGTCCCTCCACAGATACGCAGTATTTT. This codes for CASSEYRGPSTDTQYF. The chain uses TRBV9 and TRBJ2-3, with TRBD1 identical over 7 bases. The CDR3 is made up of 16 amino acids. Trimming at V came to 3 bases and at J to 2 bases, leaving 9 bases not matched to a gene. Germline assignment: CDR1 SGDLS and CDR2 YYNGEE.

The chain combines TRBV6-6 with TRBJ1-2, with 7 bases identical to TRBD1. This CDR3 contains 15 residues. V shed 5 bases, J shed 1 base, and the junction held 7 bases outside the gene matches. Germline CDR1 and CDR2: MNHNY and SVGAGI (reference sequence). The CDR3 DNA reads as TGTGCCAGCAGTACATGGACAGGACGTAACTATGGCTACACCTTC. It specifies CASSTWTGRNYGYTF.

The CDR3 is CAISAGLISYEQYF. As DNA, the CDR3 is TGTGCCATCTCTGCGGGGCTAATTTCCTACGAGCAGTACTTC. The chain is built from TRBV10-3 and TRBJ2-7, with D possibly being TRBD2 (6 bases). The V end was cut by 8 bases, the J end by 1 base, with 15 bases between. Looked up from germline, CDR1 is ENHRY and CDR2 is SYGVKD. The CDR3 is 14 amino acids.

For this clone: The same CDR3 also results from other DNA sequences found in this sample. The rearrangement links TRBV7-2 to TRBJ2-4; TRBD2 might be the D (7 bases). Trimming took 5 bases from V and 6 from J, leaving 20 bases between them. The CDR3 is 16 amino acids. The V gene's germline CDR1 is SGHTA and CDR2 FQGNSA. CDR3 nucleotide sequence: TGTGCCAGCAGCCCCTGGACTAGTGGGGGCGTAAACATTCAGTACTTC. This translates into CASSPWTSGGVNIQYF.

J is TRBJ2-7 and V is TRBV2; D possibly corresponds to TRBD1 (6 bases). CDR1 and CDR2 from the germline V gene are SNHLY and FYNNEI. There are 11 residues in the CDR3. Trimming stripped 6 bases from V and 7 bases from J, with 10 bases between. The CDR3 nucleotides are TGTGCCAGCAGAGAGCAGGGGGAGCAGTACTTC. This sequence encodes CASREQGEQYF.

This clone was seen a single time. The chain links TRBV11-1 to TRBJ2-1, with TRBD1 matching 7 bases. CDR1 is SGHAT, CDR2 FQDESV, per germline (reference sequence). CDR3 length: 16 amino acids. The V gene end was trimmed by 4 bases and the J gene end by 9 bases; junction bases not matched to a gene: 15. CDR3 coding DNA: TGTGCCAGCAGCTCGGACAGGACAGAGACACGAGGTGAGCAGTTCTTC. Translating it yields CASSSDRTETRGEQFF.

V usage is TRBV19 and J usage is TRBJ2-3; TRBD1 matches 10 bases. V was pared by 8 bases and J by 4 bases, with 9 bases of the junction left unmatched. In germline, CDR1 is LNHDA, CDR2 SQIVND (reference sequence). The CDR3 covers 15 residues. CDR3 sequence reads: CASGSDRGPSDTQYF. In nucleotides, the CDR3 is TGTGCCAGTGGGTCAGACAGGGGGCCGTCAGATACGCAGTATTTT.

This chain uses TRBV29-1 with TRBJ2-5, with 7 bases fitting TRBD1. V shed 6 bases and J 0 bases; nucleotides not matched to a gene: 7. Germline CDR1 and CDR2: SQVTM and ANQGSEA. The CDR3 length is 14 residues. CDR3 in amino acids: CSVPSQGDQETQYF. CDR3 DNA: TGCAGCGTCCCAAGTCAGGGGGACCAAGAGACCCAGTACTTC.

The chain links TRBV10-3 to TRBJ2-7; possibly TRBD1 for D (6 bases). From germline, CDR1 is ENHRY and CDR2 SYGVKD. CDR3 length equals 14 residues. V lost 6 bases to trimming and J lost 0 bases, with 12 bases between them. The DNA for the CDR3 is TGTGCCATCAGACCAAGGACAGACTCCTACGAGCAGTACTTC. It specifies CAIRPRTDSYEQYF.